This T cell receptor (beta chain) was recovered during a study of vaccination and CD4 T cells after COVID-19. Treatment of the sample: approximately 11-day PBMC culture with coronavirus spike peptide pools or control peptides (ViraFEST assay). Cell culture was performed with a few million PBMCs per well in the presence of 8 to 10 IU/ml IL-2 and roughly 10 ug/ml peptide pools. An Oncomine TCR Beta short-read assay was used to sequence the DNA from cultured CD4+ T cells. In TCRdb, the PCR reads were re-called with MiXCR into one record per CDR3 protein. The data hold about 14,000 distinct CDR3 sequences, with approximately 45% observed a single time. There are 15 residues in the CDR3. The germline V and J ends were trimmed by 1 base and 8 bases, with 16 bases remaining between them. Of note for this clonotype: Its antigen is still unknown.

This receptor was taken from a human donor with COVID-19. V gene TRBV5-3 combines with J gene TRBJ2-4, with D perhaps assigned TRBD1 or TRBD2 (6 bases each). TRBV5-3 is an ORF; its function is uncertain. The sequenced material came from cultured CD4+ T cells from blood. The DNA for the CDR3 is TGTGCCAGAAGCTTGATAGGGGGGTTTGTGGACATTCAGTACTTC. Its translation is CARSLIGGFVDIQYF.